Sequencing of this T cell receptor (beta chain) was carried out in a study of blood T cell repertoires in COVID-19. For the study at large: PBMCs, B-cell-depleted T cells, or T cells provided the cDNA or gDNA that made up the material.

Germline trimming cut 4 bases from V and 0 bases from J; bases unmatched to any gene: 5. Germline V gene data show CDR1 as LNHDA and CDR2 as SQIVND (reference sequence). The CDR3 has 17 amino acids. In the source study's methods: By means of reference gene primer amplification, nucleated cell counts were estimated. Sequencing was performed with immunoSEQ multiplex PCR; in TCRdb, only in-frame clones are kept and a portion is missing. V and J calls and clone size follow that table, whereas D and trimming were derived from the DNA. The sample contains some 300,000 clones, 90% of which appear only once. Participants were aged 18 to 89 years, lived in roughly 23 US areas, and enrolled virtually.

The gene calls are TRBV19 and TRBJ2-1, with 11 positions matching TRBD2. Sequenced sample: PBMCs or T cells enriched from blood (not recorded which). The TCR comes from a woman aged 18-35 years with acute COVID-19. The CDR3 region is CASSTFTSGSSYNEQFF. In nucleotides, the CDR3 is TGTGCCAGTAGTACCTTTACTAGCGGGAGCTCCTACAATGAGCAGTTCTTC.